Listed below are T cell receptor beta chains from one sample, sequenced in a study of metastatic and nonmetastatic thyroid tumors. With MiXCR, TCRdb reprocessed the PCR reads. The profile shows about 30,000 clones, less than 14% of them singletons. Sequencing was done on a sample of blood. The source is a female donor with papillary thyroid cancer or a benign thyroid nodule (not recorded which). Some clones in this sample may be carry-over from other donors' samples. Both conserved end residues are part of each CDR3. The order of the fields is D gene, V gene, clone size, J gene, CDR3 protein, CDR3 DNA. The D gene is left open where the match is weak. A row's size may be missing; if present it is once, few, many or a size class.

>.|TRBV25-1|many|TRBJ2-3
CASSGSTDTQYF
TGTGCCAGCAGTGGAAGCACAGATACGCAGTATTTT
>TRBD2|TRBV6-1|many|TRBJ2-2
CASTREGTGELFF
TGTGCCAGCACCCGGGAGGGCACCGGGGAGCTGTTTTTT
>.|TRBV6-2/TRBV6-3|many|TRBJ2-7
CASKRPRVAYEQYF
TGTGCCAGTAAAAGGCCCCGCGTGGCCTACGAGCAGTACTTC
>.|TRBV7-3|many|TRBJ1-1
CASSRSGGTDTEAFF
TGTGCCAGCAGCAGATCGGGGGGAACAGACACTGAAGCTTTCTTT
>TRBD1|TRBV3-1|many|TRBJ1-2
CASSQRDRGHYGYTF
TGTGCCAGCAGCCAAAGGGACAGGGGGCACTATGGCTACACCTTC
>TRBD2|TRBV4-3|many|TRBJ2-3
CASSQDPAGDAADTQYF
TGCGCCAGCAGCCAAGACCCCGCGGGAGATGCCGCAGATACGCAGTATTTT
>TRBD2|TRBV20-1|many|TRBJ2-5
CSARDLSGRAGETQYF
TGCAGTGCTAGAGATCTTAGCGGGAGGGCCGGGGAGACCCAGTACTTC
>TRBD1|TRBV20-1|.|TRBJ1-1
CSASTGTGVTEAFF
TGCAGTGCTAGTACCGGGACAGGGGTTACTGAAGCTTTCTTT
>TRBD1|TRBV15|.|TRBJ1-5
CATSTKDRFGNQPQHF
TGTGCCACCAGCACCAAGGACAGGTTTGGCAATCAGCCCCAGCATTTT
>TRBD1|TRBV6-4|many|TRBJ2-2
CASSAGDSTGELFF
TGTGCCAGCAGTGCAGGGGACAGCACCGGGGAGCTGTTTTTT
>.|TRBV5-5|many|TRBJ1-6
CASSLVPGSNSPLHF
TGTGCCAGCAGCTTGGTGCCAGGGTCCAATTCACCCCTCCACTTT
>TRBD1|TRBV4-1|many|TRBJ2-7
CASSQSTGGEGQQYF
TGCGCCAGCAGCCAATCAACAGGGGGCGAGGGACAGCAGTACTTC
>TRBD1|TRBV11-1|many|TRBJ2-2
CASQGTGNTGELFF
TGTGCCAGCCAAGGGACAGGGAACACCGGGGAGCTGTTTTTT
>.|TRBV11-1|many|TRBJ2-5
CASSLTGETQYF
TGTGCCAGCAGCTTGACAGGAGAGACCCAGTACTTC
>TRBD1|TRBV5-4|.|TRBJ1-2
CVSSFGRGLDGYTF
TGTGTCAGCAGCTTTGGCAGGGGGCTGGATGGCTACACCTTC
>.|TRBV6-2/TRBV6-3|medium-sized|TRBJ1-1
CASSYPLVGGRLNTEAFF
TGTGCCAGCAGTTACCCCCTCGTGGGGGGTAGACTGAACACTGAAGCTTTCTTT
>TRBD2|TRBV29-1|many|TRBJ2-7
CSVEGLAGVYEQYF
TGCAGCGTTGAAGGACTAGCGGGAGTATACGAGCAGTACTTC
>.|TRBV6-6|many|TRBJ1-1
CASSYESGEAFF
TGTGCCAGCAGTTACGAGTCGGGTGAAGCTTTCTTT
>.|TRBV13|.|TRBJ2-7
CASSSRWGKVSYEQYF
TGTGCCAGCAGCTCCCGGTGGGGTAAGGTATCCTACGAGCAGTACTTC
>.|TRBV28|many|TRBJ2-7
CASSLHPGTTSSYEQYF
TGTGCCAGCAGTCTGCATCCGGGAACCACCAGCTCCTACGAGCAGTACTTC
>TRBD2|TRBV12-3/TRBV12-4|few|TRBJ2-7
CASSWGGTPKQYF
TGTGCCAGCTCTTGGGGGGGGACCCCAAAGCAGTACTTC
>.|TRBV5-6|few|TRBJ1-2
CASTRIGGYGYTF
TGTGCCAGCACCAGGATAGGGGGCTATGGCTACACCTTC
>TRBD2|TRBV28|many|TRBJ2-1
CASSVRLAGGLYNEQFF
TGTGCCAGCAGTGTGCGACTAGCGGGAGGGCTTTACAATGAGCAGTTCTTC
>TRBD1|TRBV27|medium-sized|TRBJ2-7
CASSTDRTYEQYF
TGTGCCAGCAGTACGGACAGGACCTACGAGCAGTACTTC
>.|TRBV2|many|TRBJ2-2
CATRGGELFF
TGTGCCACGCGTGGCGGGGAGCTGTTTTTT
>TRBD2|TRBV12-3/TRBV12-4|many|TRBJ2-2
CASRILAGRNTGELFF
TGTGCCAGTAGAATCCTAGCGGGAAGGAACACCGGGGAGCTGTTTTTT
>.|TRBV2|many|TRBJ1-6
CASIFGTPANSPLHF
TGTGCCAGCATCTTCGGGACACCAGCGAATTCACCCCTCCACTTT
>TRBD2|TRBV6-1|many|TRBJ2-1
CASSSAGTSGIEQFF
TGTGCCAGCAGTTCAGCCGGGACTAGCGGGATAGAGCAGTTCTTC
>TRBD2|TRBV27|.|TRBJ2-3
CASSPLGLAGGDTQYF
TGTGCCAGCAGTCCCCTGGGACTAGCGGGGGGAGATACGCAGTATTTT